What follows are 18 T cell receptor beta chains derived from one specimen sequenced in a study of T cell responses to AZD1222 COVID-19 vaccine. Using immunoSEQ multiplex PCR, the repertoire was profiled, and TCRdb retains in-frame clones only, with some absent. The sample lists approximately 180,000 clones; around 90% were seen once. This sample comprised peripheral blood, obtained on day 0 of AZD1222 vaccination. Receptors were obtained from an adult in good health.

This chain uses TRBV5-1 with TRBJ2-7; D not certain. The CDR3 extends over 12 amino acids. Trimming removed 4 bases from V and 5 bases from J, with 10 bases in between. The germline CDR1 and CDR2 sequences are SGHRS and YFSETQ. CDR3 sequence reads: CASSIGGDEQYF. The CDR3 nucleotides read TGCGCCAGCAGCATTGGTGGGGACGAGCAGTACTTC.

Written as DNA, the CDR3 is TGTGCCAGCACTATACAGGGAGGAAACACCATATATTTT. Amino acids: CASTIQGGNTIYF. The chain carries TRBV28 and TRBJ1-3, with a weak D call TRBD1 (6 bases). Trimming cost V 7 bases and J 4 bases, with 11 bases left between them. The CDR3 extends over 13 amino acids. Germline CDR1 and CDR2: MDHEN and SYDVKM.

V gene TRBV27 combines with J gene TRBJ1-5; weak D call: TRBD1 (5 bases). Trimming stripped 3 bases from V and 2 bases from J, with 8 bases between. The germline V gene encodes CDR1 MNHEY and CDR2 SMNVEV (reference sequence). This CDR3 spans 14 amino acids. CDR3 loop: CASSFGRGNQPQHF. The CDR3 DNA reads as TGTGCCAGCAGTTTTGGCAGGGGCAATCAGCCCCAGCATTTT.

This clone appeared once. The chain links TRBV5-1 to TRBJ1-2; D gene uncertain. Germline V gives CDR1 SGHRS, CDR2 YFSETQ. This CDR3 is built from 12 residues. The germline V and J ends were trimmed by 6 bases and 5 bases, with 11 bases remaining between them. The CDR3 protein is CASKDPPYGYTF. In nucleotides, the CDR3 is TGCGCCAGCAAGGATCCTCCGTATGGCTACACCTTC.

A remark on this clone: Within the sample, other DNA sequences also encode this same CDR3. V is TRBV28 and J is TRBJ1-6, with D possibly matching TRBD1 (5 bases). Germline CDR1 is MDHEN and CDR2 is SYDVKM. The germline V and J ends were trimmed by 2 bases and 7 bases, with 6 bases remaining between them. The CDR3 consists of 13 residues. The CDR3 sequence is CASSLAGNSPLHF. The CDR3 DNA follows: TGTGCCAGCAGTTTAGCAGGGAATTCACCCCTCCACTTT.

DNA of the CDR3: TGCAGCGTTGCGATCCGAGATGAAAAACTGTTTTTT. It specifies CSVAIRDEKLFF. V and J are TRBV29-1 and TRBJ1-4, with D hard to call. The CDR3 has 12 residues. V lost 4 bases and J 6 bases, leaving 9 bases between the germline ends. Germline CDR1 reads SQVTM; CDR2 reads ANQGSEA.

This chain joins TRBV19 and TRBJ1-2; the match to TRBD1 covers 8 bases. The CDR3 loop spans 12 amino acids. Germline loops: CDR1 LNHDA, CDR2 SQIVND (reference sequence). J was trimmed by 5 bases and V by 10 bases; bases with no gene match: 6. CDR3 protein: CAIDRGGYGYTF. The CDR3 DNA is TGTGCCATCGACAGGGGTGGATATGGCTACACCTTC.

The chain carries TRBV12-3 or TRBV12-4 and TRBJ1-2; D unclear. Trimming took 3 bases from V and 8 from J, leaving 10 bases between them. This CDR3 has 12 amino acids. Written as DNA, the CDR3 is TGTGCCAGCAGTTTTGGGCCACTGGGCTACACCTTC. It encodes CASSFGPLGYTF.

J is TRBJ2-3 and V is TRBV5-1; TRBD2 is a possible D gene (5 bases). Trimming took 3 bases from V and 1 from J, leaving 9 bases between them. The CDR3 is made up of 14 amino acids. Looked up from germline, CDR1 is SGHRS and CDR2 is YFSETQ. The DNA for the CDR3 is TGCGCCAGCAGCTCTACTAGAGGCACAGATACGCAGTATTTT. Translated, it gives CASSSTRGTDTQYF.

The chain recombines TRBV24-1 with TRBJ2-2; D is uncertain. With 10 bases removed from V and 7 bases from J, the gap between germline ends came to 24 bases. CDR1 is KGHDR, CDR2 SFDVKD, per germline. This CDR3 is built from 16 residues. The CDR3 is CATSKMAGLVGGELFF. CDR3 nucleotides: TGTGCCACGAGCAAGATGGCAGGCCTGGTAGGCGGGGAGCTGTTTTTT.

The V gene is TRBV19, the J gene TRBJ1-1; D is unclear. The CDR3 has 12 amino acids. CDR1 is LNHDA, CDR2 SQIVND, per germline (reference sequence). Trimming cost V 6 bases and J 1 base, with 6 bases left between them. CDR3 protein: CASRSGNTEAFF. CDR3 in DNA: TGTGCCAGTAGGTCGGGGAACACTGAAGCTTTCTTT.

The genes are TRBV27 and TRBJ2-7, with a weak D call TRBD1 (5 bases). CDR3 length: 13 amino acids. Germline V lookup: CDR1 MNHEY, CDR2 SMNVEV (reference sequence). Trimming cost V 7 bases and J 2 bases, with 12 bases left between them. As DNA, the CDR3 is TGTGCCAGCAATCGGGCAGGGACCTACGAGCAGTACTTC. Its protein is CASNRAGTYEQYF.

This clone has more than one count but fewer than ten. This sequence joins TRBV7-9 and TRBJ2-7; D gene unclear. V was shortened by 1 base and J by 5 bases, with 12 bases between the two germline ends. This CDR3 contains 14 residues. CDR1 and CDR2 (germline): SEHNR, FQNEAQ (reference sequence). This chain's CDR3 is CASSLDRPSDEQYF. As DNA, the CDR3 is TGTGCCAGCAGCTTAGACCGGCCCTCGGACGAGCAGTACTTC.

The chain is built from TRBV4-2 and TRBJ2-1; possibly TRBD2 for D (5 bases). V dropped 1 base and J dropped 7 bases, with 11 bases sitting between them. Germline V gene data show CDR1 as LGHNA and CDR2 as YNFKEQ. CDR3 length: 14 residues. The CDR3 loop is CASSQADWRNEQFF. For the CDR3, the DNA is TGTGCCAGCAGCCAAGCAGACTGGAGGAATGAGCAGTTCTTC.

The chain is built from TRBV6-5 and TRBJ2-3, with D possibly TRBD1 on 6 matching bases. Per the germline V gene, CDR1 is MNHEY and CDR2 is SVGAGI. The CDR3 sequence is 14 residues long. V dropped 6 bases and J dropped 2 bases, with 12 bases sitting between them. CDR3 region: CASSPGHPTDTQYF. DNA for the CDR3: TGTGCCAGCAGCCCGGGACACCCCACAGATACGCAGTATTTT.

The genes are TRBV2 and TRBJ2-5; D is tentatively TRBD1 or TRBD2 (5 bases each). Germline loops: CDR1 SNHLY, CDR2 FYNNEI. This CDR3 contains 15 residues. Trimming removed 2 bases at V and 5 bases at J, with 15 bases between. The CDR3 DNA follows: TGTGCCAGCAGTGAAAGGGACCGCGGATGGGAGACCCAGTACTTC. This gives the protein CASSERDRGWETQYF.

The chain carries TRBV4-2 and TRBJ2-7; TRBD2 matches at 7 bases. CDR3 length: 21 amino acids. The V gene's germline CDR1 is LGHNA and CDR2 YNFKEQ. V was clipped by 4 bases and J by 4 bases; unmatched bases: 28. CDR3 region: CASSPGGPNLRTSRGRYEQYF. The DNA for the CDR3 is TGTGCCAGCAGCCCAGGAGGCCCCAACCTTCGGACTAGTCGCGGAAGGTACGAGCAGTACTTC.

The chain is built from TRBV6-5 and TRBJ2-2; D is possibly TRBD1 (6 bases). Germline V CDR1 and CDR2: MNHEY, SVGAGI. Trimming took 8 bases from V and 6 from J, leaving 16 bases between them. This CDR3 comprises 14 residues. Here the CDR3 DNA reads TGTGCCAGCGCCAGGGGCACGACCGCCGGGGAGCTGTTTTTT. Its protein is CASARGTTAGELFF.